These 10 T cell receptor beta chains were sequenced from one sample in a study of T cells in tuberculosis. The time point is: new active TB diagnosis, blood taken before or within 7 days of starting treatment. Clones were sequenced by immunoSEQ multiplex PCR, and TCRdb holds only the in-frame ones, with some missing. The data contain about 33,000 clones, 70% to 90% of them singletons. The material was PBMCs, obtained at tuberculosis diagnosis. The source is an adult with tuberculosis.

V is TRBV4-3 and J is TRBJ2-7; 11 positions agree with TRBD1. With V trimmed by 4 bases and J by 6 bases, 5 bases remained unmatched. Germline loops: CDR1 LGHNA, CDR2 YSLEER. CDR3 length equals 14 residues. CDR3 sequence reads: CASSPGQGAREQYF. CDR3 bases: TGCGCCAGCAGCCCCGGACAGGGGGCCCGCGAGCAGTACTTC.

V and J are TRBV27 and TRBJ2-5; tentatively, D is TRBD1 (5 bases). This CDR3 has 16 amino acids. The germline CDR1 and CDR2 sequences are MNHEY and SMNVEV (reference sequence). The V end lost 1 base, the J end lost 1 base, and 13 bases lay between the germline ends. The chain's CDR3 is CASSLLGPGVQETQYF. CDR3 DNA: TGTGCCAGCAGTTTATTGGGGCCCGGCGTCCAAGAGACCCAGTACTTC.

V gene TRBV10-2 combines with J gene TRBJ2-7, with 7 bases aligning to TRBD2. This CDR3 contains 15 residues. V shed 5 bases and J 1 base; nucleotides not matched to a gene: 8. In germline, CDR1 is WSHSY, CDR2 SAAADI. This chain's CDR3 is CASSTIRTRSYEQYF. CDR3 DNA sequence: TGCGCCAGCAGTACAATTCGGACTAGATCCTACGAGCAGTACTTC.

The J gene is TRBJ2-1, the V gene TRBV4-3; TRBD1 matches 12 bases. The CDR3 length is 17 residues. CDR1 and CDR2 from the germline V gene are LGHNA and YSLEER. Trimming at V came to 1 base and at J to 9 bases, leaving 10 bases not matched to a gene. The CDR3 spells CASSQVTGTGGAGEQFF. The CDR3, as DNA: TGCGCCAGCAGCCAAGTAACCGGGACAGGGGGCGCGGGTGAGCAGTTCTTC.

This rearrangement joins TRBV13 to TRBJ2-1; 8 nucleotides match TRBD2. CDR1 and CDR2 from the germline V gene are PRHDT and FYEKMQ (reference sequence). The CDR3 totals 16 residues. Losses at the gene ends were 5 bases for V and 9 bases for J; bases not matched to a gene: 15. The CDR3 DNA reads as TGTGCCAGCAGCCAAATCGGACTAGCTGAGAGGGGTGAGCAGTTCTTC. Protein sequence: CASSQIGLAERGEQFF.

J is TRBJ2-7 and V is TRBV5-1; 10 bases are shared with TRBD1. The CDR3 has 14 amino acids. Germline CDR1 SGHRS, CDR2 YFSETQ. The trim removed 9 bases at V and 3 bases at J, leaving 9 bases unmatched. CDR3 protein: CATMRGDRGYEQYF. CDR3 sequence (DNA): TGCGCCACCATGCGTGGGGACAGGGGCTACGAGCAGTACTTC.

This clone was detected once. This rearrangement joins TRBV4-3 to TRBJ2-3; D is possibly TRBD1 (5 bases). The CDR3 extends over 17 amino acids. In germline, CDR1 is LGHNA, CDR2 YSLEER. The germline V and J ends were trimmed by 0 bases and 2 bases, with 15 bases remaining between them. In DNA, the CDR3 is TGCGCCAGCAGCCAAGAGTCGGTAGGGGCGAACACAGATACGCAGTATTTT. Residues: CASSQESVGANTDTQYF.

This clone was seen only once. CDR3 protein: CASSRQGGEGYTF. The CDR3 coding sequence is TGTGCCAGCAGCCGACAGGGAGGTGAGGGCTACACCTTC. V is TRBV7-3 and J is TRBJ1-2; 7 bases map to TRBD1. Germline V gives CDR1 SGHTA, CDR2 FQGTGA. The CDR3 runs 13 residues. J gave up 8 bases and V 5 bases, and 8 bases lay outside the gene matches.

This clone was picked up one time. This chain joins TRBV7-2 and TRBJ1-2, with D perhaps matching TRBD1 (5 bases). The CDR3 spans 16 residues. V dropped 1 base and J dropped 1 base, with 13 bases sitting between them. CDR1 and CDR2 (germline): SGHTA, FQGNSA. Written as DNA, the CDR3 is TGTGCCAGCAGCTTAGGGGCACAGGCGTTTAACTATGGCTACACCTTC. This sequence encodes CASSLGAQAFNYGYTF.

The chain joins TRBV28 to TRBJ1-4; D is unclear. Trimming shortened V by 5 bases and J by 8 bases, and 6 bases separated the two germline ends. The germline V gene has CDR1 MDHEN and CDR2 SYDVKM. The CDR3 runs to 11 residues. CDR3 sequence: CASSTREKLFF. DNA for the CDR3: TGTGCCAGCAGTACGCGGGAAAAACTGTTTTTT.